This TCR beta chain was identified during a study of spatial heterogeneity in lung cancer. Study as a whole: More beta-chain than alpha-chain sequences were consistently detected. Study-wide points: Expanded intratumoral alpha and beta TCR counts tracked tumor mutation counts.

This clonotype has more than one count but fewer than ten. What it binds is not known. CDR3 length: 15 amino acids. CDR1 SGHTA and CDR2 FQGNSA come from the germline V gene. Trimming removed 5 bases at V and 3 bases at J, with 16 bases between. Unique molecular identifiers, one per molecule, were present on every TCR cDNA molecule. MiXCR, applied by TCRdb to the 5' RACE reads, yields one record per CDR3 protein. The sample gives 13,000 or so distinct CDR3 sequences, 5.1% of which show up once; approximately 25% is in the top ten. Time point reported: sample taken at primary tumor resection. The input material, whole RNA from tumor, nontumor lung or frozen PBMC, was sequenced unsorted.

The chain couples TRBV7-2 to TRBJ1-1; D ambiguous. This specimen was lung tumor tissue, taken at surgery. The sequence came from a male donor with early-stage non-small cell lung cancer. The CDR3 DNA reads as TGTGCCAGCAGCAGCTCGGGAAACCGATACACTGAAGCTTTCTTT. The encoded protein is CASSSSGNRYTEAFF.